The clone carrying this T cell receptor beta chain has ten or more counts. Its specificity is unknown. The data are from a study of T cells in Graves' hyperthyroidism and ophthalmopathy. Study conclusions and caveats: Blood also showed most of the thyroid clonotypes that were expanded above 0.001.

TCR beta CDR3 region amplification was performed from RNA transcripts. RT-PCR in the first round (using the HTBI primer set) targeted the TCR CDR3. TCRdb independently ran MiXCR on the multiplex PCR reads; one entry per CDR3 protein. The sample consists of about 300,000 distinct CDR3 sequences, approximately 17% of them appearing once. This CDR3 is built from 16 residues. Per germline, CDR1 ENHRY and CDR2 SYGVKD. The junction had 18 bases not matched to a gene; V was cut back by 10 bases and J by 5 bases. The sequence came from a man younger than 40 with Graves' hyperthyroidism. The V gene is TRBV10-3, the J gene TRBJ2-3; 7 bases align to TRBD2. Sequences were obtained from blood. The CDR3 sequence: CATSRGSGGRIDTQYF. For the CDR3, the DNA is TGTGCCACCTCACGAGGTAGCGGCGGGAGAATAGATACGCAGTATTTT.